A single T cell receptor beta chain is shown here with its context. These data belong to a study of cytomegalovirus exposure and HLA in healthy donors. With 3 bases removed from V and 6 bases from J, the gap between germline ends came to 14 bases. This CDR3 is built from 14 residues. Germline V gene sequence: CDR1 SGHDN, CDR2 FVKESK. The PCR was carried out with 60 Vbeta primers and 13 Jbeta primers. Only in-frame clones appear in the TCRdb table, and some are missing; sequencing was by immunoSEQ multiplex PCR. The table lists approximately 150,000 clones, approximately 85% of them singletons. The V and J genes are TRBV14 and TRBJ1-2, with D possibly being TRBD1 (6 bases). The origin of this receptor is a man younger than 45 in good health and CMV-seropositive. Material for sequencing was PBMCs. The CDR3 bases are TGTGCCAGCAGCCAGCAACAGGGTACCCATGGCTACACCTTC. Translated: CASSQQQGTHGYTF.